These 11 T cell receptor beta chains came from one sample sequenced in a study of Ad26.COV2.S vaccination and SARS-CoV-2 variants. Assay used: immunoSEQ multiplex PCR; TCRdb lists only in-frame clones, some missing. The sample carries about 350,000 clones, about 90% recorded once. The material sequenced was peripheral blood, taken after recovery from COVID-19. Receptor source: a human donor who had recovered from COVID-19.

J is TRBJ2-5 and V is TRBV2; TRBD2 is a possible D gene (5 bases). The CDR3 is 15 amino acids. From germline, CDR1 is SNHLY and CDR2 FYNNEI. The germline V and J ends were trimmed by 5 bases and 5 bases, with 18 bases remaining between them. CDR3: CASSRGRAFGETQYF. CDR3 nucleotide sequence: TGTGCCAGCAGTCGAGGGCGGGCCTTTGGGGAGACCCAGTACTTC.

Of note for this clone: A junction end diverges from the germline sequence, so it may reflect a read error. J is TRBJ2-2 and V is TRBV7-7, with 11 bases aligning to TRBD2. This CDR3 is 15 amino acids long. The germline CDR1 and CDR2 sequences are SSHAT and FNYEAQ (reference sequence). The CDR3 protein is CASSPSGGMTGELFF. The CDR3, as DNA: TGTGCTAGCAGTCCTAGCGGGGGGATGACCGGGGAGCTGTTTTTT. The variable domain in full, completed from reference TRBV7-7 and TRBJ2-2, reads GAGVSQSPRYKVTKRGQDVTLRCDPISSHATLYWYQQALGQGPEFLTYFNYEAQPDKSGLPSDRFSAERPEGSISTLTIQRTEQRDSAMYRCASSPSGGMTGELFFGEGSRLTVL.

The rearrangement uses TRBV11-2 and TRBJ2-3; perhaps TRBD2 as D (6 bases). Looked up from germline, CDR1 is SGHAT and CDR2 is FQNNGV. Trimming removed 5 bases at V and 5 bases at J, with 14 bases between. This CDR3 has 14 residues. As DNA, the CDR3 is TGTGCCAGCAGCCTCGGGCGGGGAAAAGATACGCAGTATTTT. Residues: CASSLGRGKDTQYF.

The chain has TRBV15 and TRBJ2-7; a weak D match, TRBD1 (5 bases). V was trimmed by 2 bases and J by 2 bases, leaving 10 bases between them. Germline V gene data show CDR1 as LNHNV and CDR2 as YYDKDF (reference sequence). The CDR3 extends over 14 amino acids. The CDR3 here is CATSRRGQTYEQYF. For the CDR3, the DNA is TGTGCCACCAGCAGAAGGGGCCAGACCTACGAGCAGTACTTC.

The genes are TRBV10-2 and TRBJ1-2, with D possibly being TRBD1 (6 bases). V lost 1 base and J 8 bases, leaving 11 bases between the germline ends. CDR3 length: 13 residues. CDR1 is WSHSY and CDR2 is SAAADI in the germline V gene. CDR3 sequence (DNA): TGCGCCAGCAGTGAGTACAGGGAGGAAGGCTACACCTTC. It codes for CASSEYREEGYTF.

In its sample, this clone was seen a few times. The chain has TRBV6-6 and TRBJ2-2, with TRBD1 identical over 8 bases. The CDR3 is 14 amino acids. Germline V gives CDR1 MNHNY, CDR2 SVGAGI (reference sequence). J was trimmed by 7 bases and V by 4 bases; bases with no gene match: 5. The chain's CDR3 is CASSSRQGIGELFF. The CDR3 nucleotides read TGTGCCAGCAGTTCCCGACAGGGGATCGGGGAGCTGTTTTTT.

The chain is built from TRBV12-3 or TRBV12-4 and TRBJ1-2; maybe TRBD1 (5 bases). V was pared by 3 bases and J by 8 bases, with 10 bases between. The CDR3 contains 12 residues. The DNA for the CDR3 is TGTGCCAGCAGTTTTAGTAGGGACGGCTACACCTTC. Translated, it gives CASSFSRDGYTF.

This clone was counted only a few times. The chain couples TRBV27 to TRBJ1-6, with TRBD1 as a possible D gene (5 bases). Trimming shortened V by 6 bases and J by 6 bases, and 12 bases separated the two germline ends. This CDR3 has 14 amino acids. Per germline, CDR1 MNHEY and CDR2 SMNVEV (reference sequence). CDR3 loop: CASSPGRSNSPLHF. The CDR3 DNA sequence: TGTGCCAGCAGCCCAGGGAGGAGTAATTCACCCCTCCACTTT.

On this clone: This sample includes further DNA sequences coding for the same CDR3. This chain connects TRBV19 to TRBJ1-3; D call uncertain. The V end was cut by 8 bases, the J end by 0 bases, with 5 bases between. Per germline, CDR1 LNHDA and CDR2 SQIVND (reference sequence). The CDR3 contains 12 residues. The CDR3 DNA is TGTGCCAGTCGGACCTCTGGAAACACCATATATTTT. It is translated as CASRTSGNTIYF.

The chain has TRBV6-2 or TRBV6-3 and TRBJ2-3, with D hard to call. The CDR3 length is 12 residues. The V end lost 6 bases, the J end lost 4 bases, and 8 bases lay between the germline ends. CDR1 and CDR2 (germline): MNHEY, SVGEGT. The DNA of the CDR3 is TGTGCCAGCAGCCCGACTTCAGATACGCAGTATTTT. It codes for CASSPTSDTQYF.

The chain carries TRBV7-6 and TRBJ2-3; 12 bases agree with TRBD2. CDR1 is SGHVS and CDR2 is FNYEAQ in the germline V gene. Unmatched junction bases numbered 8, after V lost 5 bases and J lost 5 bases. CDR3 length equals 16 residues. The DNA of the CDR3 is TGTGCCAGCAGCGCACCTAGCGGGGGGGCTAAAGATACGCAGTATTTT. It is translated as CASSAPSGGAKDTQYF.